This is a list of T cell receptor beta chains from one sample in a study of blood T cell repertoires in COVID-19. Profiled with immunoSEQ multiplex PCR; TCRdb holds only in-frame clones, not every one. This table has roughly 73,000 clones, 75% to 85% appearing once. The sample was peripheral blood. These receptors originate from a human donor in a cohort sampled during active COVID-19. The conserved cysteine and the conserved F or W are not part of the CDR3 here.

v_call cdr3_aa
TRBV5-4 ASSSPWEGITEAF
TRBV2 ASKRTPNTEAF
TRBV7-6 ASSSGTGVNQPQH
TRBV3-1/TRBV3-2 ASSHTGETQY
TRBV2 ASSGTGSQPQH
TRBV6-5 ASSSTGVGLTYEQY
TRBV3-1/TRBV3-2 ASSQAATETQY
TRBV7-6 ASSLAGVGDTQY
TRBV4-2 ASSPKVLASTDTQY
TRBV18 ASSPGQGDNSPLH
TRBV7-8 ASSLRDKNTEAF
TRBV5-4 ASSATRGSYEQY
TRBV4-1 ASSLPREVDEQF
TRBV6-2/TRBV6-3 ASSPSSSGSGYTQY
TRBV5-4 ASSEGIRSGRSYNEQF